The 31 T cell receptor beta chains in this list originate from one sample, sequenced in a study of blood T cells in healthy people across ages. Combining a sample-barcoded 5' primer with a J-beta primer mix, a second PCR ran for about 7 to 12 cycles. A single record per CDR3 protein comes from TCRdb applying MiXCR to the 5' RACE reads. The sample lists roughly 1.9 million distinct CDR3 sequences; around 42% were seen once. The material sequenced was blood. Receptors were obtained from a human donor in good health.

The chain has TRBV20-1 and TRBJ2-7; D might be TRBD2 (5 bases). There are 14 residues in the CDR3. The V and J ends lost 0 bases and 5 bases respectively, with 14 bases between them. Germline V gene lookup returns CDR1 DFQATT and CDR2 SNEGSKA (reference sequence). CDR3 in amino acids: CSARDIGGLDEQYF. The CDR3, as DNA: TGCAGTGCTAGAGATATCGGAGGTCTGGACGAGCAGTACTTC.

This clonotype was counted a few times. The CDR3 DNA follows: TGTGCCAGCAGTTTCTCTCAGGGGACTGAGCAGTACTTC. Its protein is CASSFSQGTEQYF. This chain links TRBV12-3 or TRBV12-4 with TRBJ2-4; D possibly matches TRBD1 or TRBD2 (6 bases each). V was cut by 3 bases and J by 13 bases, with 16 bases left in between. The CDR3 loop spans 13 amino acids.

This sequence joins TRBV6-5 and TRBJ2-3, with TRBD2 identical over 7 bases. The length of the CDR3 is 15 residues. Germline CDR1 MNHEY, CDR2 SVGAGI. V was clipped by 2 bases and J by 1 base; unmatched bases: 3. The CDR3 DNA reads as TGTGCCAGCAGTTACATGGCGGGAGGCACAGATACGCAGTATTTT. As protein: CASSYMAGGTDTQYF.

This clonotype was seen a few times. The chain links TRBV6-5 to TRBJ2-3, with a tentative D call TRBD2 (6 bases). This CDR3 contains 15 residues. Germline V gene sequence: CDR1 MNHEY, CDR2 SVGAGI. The ends were cut back, 0 bases at V and 9 bases at J, with 16 bases in the middle. CDR3 region: CASSYSVGPGGTQYF. The CDR3 bases are TGTGCCAGCAGTTACTCGGTAGGGCCTGGGGGGACGCAGTATTTT.

This chain connects TRBV6-6 to TRBJ1-2; D remains ambiguous. The CDR3 is 14 residues long. Per germline, CDR1 MNHNY and CDR2 SVGAGI (reference sequence). V was shortened by 10 bases and J by 8 bases, with 23 bases between the two germline ends. The CDR3 sequence is CATVGSKLDWGYTF. The CDR3 nucleotides read TGTGCCACCGTCGGCTCAAAACTGGATTGGGGCTACACCTTC.

V usage is TRBV2 and J usage is TRBJ2-1; 8 nucleotides agree with TRBD2. The J call is doubtful: the DNA matches TRBJ2-7 better. The CDR3 is 14 residues long. In germline, CDR1 is SNHLY, CDR2 FYNNEI. CDR3 in amino acids: CASSVRGAYNEQYF. The CDR3 nucleotides read TGTGCCAGCAGTGTGCGGGGGGCTTACAATGAGCAGTACTTC.

The chain has TRBV20-1 and TRBJ2-7; tentative D call: TRBD1 (7 bases). Germline lookup yields CDR1 DFQATT and CDR2 SNEGSKA (reference sequence). Trimming removed 6 bases at V and 2 bases at J, with 14 bases between. CDR3 length equals 13 residues. In DNA, the CDR3 is TGCAGTGCCAGGGGGGTCCAAACCTACGAGCAGTACTTC. This encodes CSARGVQTYEQYF.

A few counts support this clonotype. The V call is TRBV15, the J call TRBJ2-7, with D tentatively TRBD2 (6 bases). The CDR3 extends over 15 amino acids. The V end was cut by 3 bases, the J end by 5 bases, with 17 bases between. Germline values: CDR1 LNHNV, CDR2 YYDKDF (reference sequence). CDR3 bases: TGTGCCACCAGCAGTCCCGGAGGAGGGTTGAACGAGCAGTACTTC. This codes for CATSSPGGGLNEQYF. Filled out from reference TRBV15 and TRBJ2-7, the complete variable domain reads DAMVIQNPRYQVTQFGKPVTLSCSQTLNHNVMYWYQQKSSQAPKLLFHYYDKDFNNEADTPDNFQSRRPNTSFCFLDIRSPGLGDTAMYLCATSSPGGGLNEQYFGPGTRLTVT.

This sequence joins TRBV11-3 and TRBJ2-1, with D tentatively TRBD1 or TRBD2 (5 bases each). V was trimmed by 4 bases and J by 10 bases, leaving 20 bases between them. Germline values: CDR1 SGHNT, CDR2 YENEEA. This CDR3 comprises 15 residues. In nucleotides, the CDR3 is TGTGCCAGCAGCTCGAGTGGGGACCTTTTGGGCGAGCAGTTCTTC. Translating gives CASSSSGDLLGEQFF.

This clonotype appeared a few times. This chain joins TRBV7-9 and TRBJ1-4; D remains ambiguous. Trimming removed 5 bases from V and 8 bases from J, with 9 bases in between. This CDR3 spans 12 amino acids. Germline V gene lookup returns CDR1 SEHNR and CDR2 FQNEAQ (reference sequence). The CDR3 nucleotides are TGTGCCAGCAGCGAAGTAGGGGAAAAACTGTTTTTT. Its protein product is CASSEVGEKLFF.

There are a few counts of this clonotype. The chain recombines TRBV5-1 with TRBJ2-3; D is uncertain. Per the germline V gene, CDR1 is SGHRS and CDR2 is YFSETQ. With 0 bases removed from V and 6 bases from J, the gap between germline ends came to 17 bases. The CDR3 consists of 16 residues. Written as DNA, the CDR3 is TGCGCCAGCAGCTTGGAGGGCAGTTCTGGTGCGGATACGCAGTATTTT. Encoded protein: CASSLEGSSGADTQYF.

This sequence joins TRBV20-1 and TRBJ2-5, with 12 bases identical to TRBD2. Germline CDR1 reads DFQATT; CDR2 reads SNEGSKA (reference sequence). The V gene end was trimmed by 5 bases and the J gene end by 2 bases; junction bases not matched to a gene: 6. The CDR3 contains 15 residues. CDR3 region: CSAPLTSGGQETQYF. Here the CDR3 DNA reads TGCAGTGCTCCTTTGACTAGCGGGGGTCAAGAGACCCAGTACTTC.

The rearrangement links TRBV9 to TRBJ1-1; a possible D gene is TRBD1 (5 bases). Per germline, CDR1 SGDLS and CDR2 YYNGEE. The ends were cut back, 7 bases at V and 2 bases at J, with 18 bases in the middle. CDR3 length: 15 amino acids. The DNA for the CDR3 is TGTGCCAGCTCCCCGCTGGTGGGACTTAACACTGAAGCTTTCTTT. Its protein is CASSPLVGLNTEAFF.

The V and J genes are TRBV27 and TRBJ1-2, with D possibly TRBD1 on 6 matching bases. The V and J ends lost 6 bases and 7 bases respectively, with 18 bases between them. There are 14 residues in the CDR3. Germline V lookup: CDR1 MNHEY, CDR2 SMNVEV (reference sequence). The DNA of the CDR3 is TGTGCCAGCAGAGGTCAGGGGCGCCACGGTGGCTACACCTTC. It specifies CASRGQGRHGGYTF.

The V gene is TRBV7-9, the J gene TRBJ1-6, with D maybe TRBD1 (5 bases). Trimming stripped 5 bases from V and 14 bases from J, with 16 bases between. CDR1 and CDR2 (germline): SEHNR, FQNEAQ (reference sequence). The CDR3 loop spans 13 amino acids. CDR3 loop: CASSPRQSLTLHF. DNA of the CDR3: TGTGCCAGCAGCCCGCGACAGAGTTTGACCCTCCACTTT.

This rearrangement joins TRBV12-3 or TRBV12-4 to TRBJ2-1, with D perhaps TRBD2 (6 bases). The ends were cut back, 1 base at V and 2 bases at J, with 12 bases in the middle. This CDR3 contains 16 residues. CDR3 region: CASSLEVREAYNEQFF. The CDR3 DNA is TGTGCCAGCAGTTTAGAGGTCAGGGAGGCCTACAATGAGCAGTTCTTC.

This chain links TRBV6-4 with TRBJ2-4; D might be TRBD1 (5 bases). Trimming took off 10 bases at V and 2 bases at J, with 21 bases between the two ends. The CDR3 is 16 amino acids. The V gene's germline CDR1 is MRHNA and CDR2 SNTAGT. In nucleotides, the CDR3 is TGTGCCAACACAGGAGTTGTGGACCTGCCCAAAAACATTCAGTACTTC. Protein: CANTGVVDLPKNIQYF.

This clonotype was counted only a few times. This chain links TRBV7-2 with TRBJ1-2; 7 positions match TRBD1. J gave up 1 base and V 4 bases, and 6 bases lay outside the gene matches. The CDR3 sequence is 15 residues long. The germline V gene has CDR1 SGHTA and CDR2 FQGNSA. CDR3 protein: CASSSGTAFNYGYTF. As DNA, the CDR3 is TGTGCCAGCAGCTCCGGGACAGCCTTTAACTATGGCTACACCTTC. The full variable domain, completed using reference TRBV7-2 and TRBJ1-2, is GAGVSQSPSNKVTEKGKDVELRCDPISGHTALYWYRQSLGQGLEFLIYFQGNSAPDKSGLPSDRFSAERTGGSVSTLTIQRTQQEDSAVYLCASSSGTAFNYGYTFGSGTRLTVV.

This clonotype occurred a few times. The chain employs TRBV6-5 and TRBJ1-2; D is ambiguous. Germline V CDR1 and CDR2: MNHEY, SVGAGI. The CDR3 is made up of 14 amino acids. Deletions cut 2 bases from V and 3 bases from J, with 10 bases between. The CDR3, as DNA: TGTGCCAGCAGTTACGAGGGCCAGTACTATGGCTACACCTTC. This encodes CASSYEGQYYGYTF.

This clonotype was seen a handful of times. This rearrangement joins TRBV20-1 to TRBJ2-1; D is ambiguous. Germline V gives CDR1 DFQATT, CDR2 SNEGSKA (reference sequence). This CDR3 contains 14 residues. Trimming stripped 1 base from V and 2 bases from J, with 9 bases between. The CDR3 protein is CSARVAPAYNEQFF. The CDR3 DNA follows: TGCAGTGCTAGAGTGGCACCCGCCTACAATGAGCAGTTCTTC.

This clonotype was seen more than once but under ten times. V gene TRBV2 combines with J gene TRBJ2-5; weak D call: TRBD2 (7 bases). Germline V gene data show CDR1 as SNHLY and CDR2 as FYNNEI. V was clipped by 3 bases and J by 2 bases, with 19 bases between them. CDR3 length equals 17 residues. The CDR3 DNA sequence: TGTGCCAGCAGTGAGAGGGGAGGGGGGAGTGGACAAGAGACCCAGTACTTC. Translated: CASSERGGGSGQETQYF.

On this clonotype itself: The junction departs from the called germline gene at one end, perhaps through a read error. The chain is built from TRBV5-1 and TRBJ2-3; 11 bases are shared with TRBD2. The CDR3 has 16 amino acids. CDR1 and CDR2 (germline): SGHRS, YFSETQ. CDR3 coding DNA: TGCGCCAACAGCGACGGGACTAGCGGATTGACAGATACGCAGTATTTT. Its protein product is CANSDGTSGLTDTQYF.

Worth noting for this clonotype: A read error may explain this, as a much larger clone is one base away. The V and J genes are TRBV5-1 and TRBJ2-1; the D is unclear. Germline lookup yields CDR1 SGHRS and CDR2 YFSETQ. The CDR3 extends over 16 amino acids. This chain's CDR3 is CAGSLEPGSSYNEQFF. Here the CDR3 DNA reads TGCGCCGGCAGCTTGGAACCAGGTAGCTCCTACAATGAGCAGTTCTTC.

The chain carries TRBV5-5 and TRBJ1-2; D perhaps matches TRBD1 (5 bases). Trimming took 1 base from V and 4 from J, leaving 14 bases between them. The CDR3 runs to 15 residues. Germline lookup yields CDR1 SGHKS and CDR2 YYEKEE (reference sequence). As DNA, the CDR3 is TGTGCCAGCAGCTTGCAAAGTAGGGGAGGCTATGGCTACACCTTC. This codes for CASSLQSRGGYGYTF.

The chain carries TRBV19 and TRBJ1-2; TRBD1 matches at 12 bases. The CDR3 has 14 amino acids. The junction had 7 bases not matched to a gene; V was cut back by 8 bases and J by 6 bases. The germline V gene encodes CDR1 LNHDA and CDR2 SQIVND (reference sequence). CDR3: CASSGTGGFDGYTF. CDR3 nucleotides: TGTGCCAGTTCCGGGACAGGGGGCTTCGATGGCTACACCTTC.

This clonotype has a handful of counts. V gene TRBV20-1 combines with J gene TRBJ1-2; TRBD1 matches at 7 bases. Germline lookup yields CDR1 DFQATT and CDR2 SNEGSKA (reference sequence). This CDR3 has 15 residues. The V gene end was trimmed by 0 bases and the J gene end by 4 bases; junction bases not matched to a gene: 8. The CDR3 coding sequence is TGCAGTGCTAGAGAGACCGACAGGGTGGCCTATGGCTACACCTTC. Translating it yields CSARETDRVAYGYTF.

This chain uses TRBV28 with TRBJ2-3; 8 positions agree with TRBD2. This CDR3 comprises 17 residues. The trim removed 8 bases at V and 8 bases at J, leaving 21 bases unmatched. Germline lookup yields CDR1 MDHEN and CDR2 SYDVKM. The CDR3 DNA reads TGTGCCAGCCCCCCTACCGCCGGCGGGGGGCTGGGTGTTACGCAGTATTTT. It specifies CASPPTAGGGLGVTQYF.

The chain couples TRBV9 to TRBJ2-4; weak D call: TRBD1 (5 bases). The end of the DNA fits TRBJ2-7 better, so the J call may be wrong. Germline V CDR1 and CDR2: SGDLS, YYNGEE. The CDR3 has 14 amino acids. DNA of the CDR3: TGTGCCAGCAGCGTAGTAGCAGGGTTTGGCGAGCAGTACTTC. It specifies CASSVVAGFGEQYF.

This clonotype has only a few counts. The chain is built from TRBV2 and TRBJ2-1; 14 bases agree with TRBD2. The length of the CDR3 is 16 residues. Germline loops: CDR1 SNHLY, CDR2 FYNNEI. V shed 7 bases, J shed 6 bases, and the junction held 8 bases outside the gene matches. DNA of the CDR3: TGTGCCAGCATTAACCGAGGACTAGCGGGGGGCAATGAGCAGTTCTTC. It translates to CASINRGLAGGNEQFF. Full variable domain (outside the CDR3, taken from reference TRBV2 and TRBJ2-1): EPEVTQTPSHQVTQMGQEVILRCVPISNHLYFYWYRQILGQKVEFLVSFYNNEISEKSEIFDDQFSVERPDGSNFTLKIRSTKLEDSAMYFCASINRGLAGGNEQFFGPGTRLTVL.

The rearrangement joins TRBV6-1 to TRBJ1-1, with TRBD1 matching 7 bases. CDR3 length equals 13 residues. V was clipped by 8 bases and J by 3 bases; unmatched bases: 6. Germline V gene lookup returns CDR1 MNHNS and CDR2 SASEGT. In nucleotides, the CDR3 is TGTGCCAGCGGGACAGAATTCTACACTGAAGCTTTCTTT. The encoded protein is CASGTEFYTEAFF.

V is TRBV5-5 and J is TRBJ1-1, with D possibly being TRBD1 (5 bases). This CDR3 contains 14 residues. V dropped 1 base and J dropped 3 bases, with 10 bases sitting between them. The germline gives CDR1 SGHKS, CDR2 YYEKEE (reference sequence). The CDR3 sequence is CASSLSQGYTEAFF. The CDR3 nucleotides read TGTGCCAGCAGCTTGAGTCAGGGTTACACTGAAGCTTTCTTT.